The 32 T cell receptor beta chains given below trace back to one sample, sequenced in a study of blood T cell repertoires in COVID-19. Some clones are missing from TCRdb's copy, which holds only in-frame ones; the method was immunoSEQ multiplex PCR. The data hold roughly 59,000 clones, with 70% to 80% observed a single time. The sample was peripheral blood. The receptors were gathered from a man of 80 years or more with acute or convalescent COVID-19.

The CDR3 loop is CASSLEAGPMVETQYF. Here the CDR3 DNA reads TGTGCCAGCAGCTTGGAGGCGGGCCCCATGGTGGAGACCCAGTACTTC. The gene calls are TRBV5-6 and TRBJ2-5, with D perhaps TRBD2 (5 bases). V was cut by 0 bases and J by 5 bases, with 17 bases left in between. The CDR3 contains 16 residues. Germline assignment: CDR1 SGHDT and CDR2 YYEEEE.

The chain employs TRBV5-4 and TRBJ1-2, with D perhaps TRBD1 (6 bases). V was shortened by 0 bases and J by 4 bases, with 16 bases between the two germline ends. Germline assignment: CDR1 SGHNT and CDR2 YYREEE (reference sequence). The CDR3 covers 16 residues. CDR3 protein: CASSLASGGRSYGYTF. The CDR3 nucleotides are TGTGCCAGCAGCTTGGCGAGCGGGGGGCGTAGCTATGGCTACACCTTC.

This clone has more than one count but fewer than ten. Here the CDR3 reads CASSPRTGSYEQYF. CDR3 nucleotide sequence: TGTGCCAGCTCACCACGGACAGGGTCCTACGAGCAGTACTTC. This chain joins TRBV18 and TRBJ2-7; TRBD1 aligns across 8 bases. CDR3 length: 14 amino acids. Germline V gene sequence: CDR1 KGHSH, CDR2 LQKENI. The trim removed 1 base at V and 1 base at J, leaving 0 bases unmatched.

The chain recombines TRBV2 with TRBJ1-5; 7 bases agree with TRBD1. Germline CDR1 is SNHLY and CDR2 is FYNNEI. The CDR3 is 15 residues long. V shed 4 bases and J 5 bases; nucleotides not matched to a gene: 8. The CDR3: CASSARQGGDQPQHF. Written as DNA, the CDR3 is TGTGCCAGCAGTGCGAGACAGGGAGGAGATCAGCCCCAGCATTTT. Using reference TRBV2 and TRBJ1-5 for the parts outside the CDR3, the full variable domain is EPEVTQTPSHQVTQMGQEVILRCVPISNHLYFYWYRQILGQKVEFLVSFYNNEISEKSEIFDDQFSVERPDGSNFTLKIRSTKLEDSAMYFCASSARQGGDQPQHFGDGTRLSIL.

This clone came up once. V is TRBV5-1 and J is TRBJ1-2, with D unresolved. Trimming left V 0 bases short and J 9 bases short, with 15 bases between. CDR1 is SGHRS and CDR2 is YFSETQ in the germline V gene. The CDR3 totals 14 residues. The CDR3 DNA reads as TGCGCCAGCAGCTTGGATCCAGGCCAAAGAAGCTACACCTTC. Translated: CASSLDPGQRSYTF.

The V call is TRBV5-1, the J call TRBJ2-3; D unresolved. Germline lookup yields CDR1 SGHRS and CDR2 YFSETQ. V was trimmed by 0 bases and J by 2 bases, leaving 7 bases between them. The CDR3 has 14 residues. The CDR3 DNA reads TGCGCCAGCAGCTTGGACGGAGTCACAGATACGCAGTATTTT. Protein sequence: CASSLDGVTDTQYF.

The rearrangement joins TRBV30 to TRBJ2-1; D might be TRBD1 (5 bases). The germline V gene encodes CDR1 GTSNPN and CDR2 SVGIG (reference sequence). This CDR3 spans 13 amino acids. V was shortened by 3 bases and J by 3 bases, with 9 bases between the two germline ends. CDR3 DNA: TGTGCCTGGAGGGACACCCTCTACAATGAGCAGTTCTTC. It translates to CAWRDTLYNEQFF. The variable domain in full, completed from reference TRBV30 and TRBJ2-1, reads SQTIHQWPATLVQPVGSPLSLECTVEGTSNPNLYWYRQAAGRGLQLLFYSVGIGQISSEVPQNLSASRPQDRQFILSSKKLLLSDSGFYLCAWRDTLYNEQFFGPGTRLTVL.

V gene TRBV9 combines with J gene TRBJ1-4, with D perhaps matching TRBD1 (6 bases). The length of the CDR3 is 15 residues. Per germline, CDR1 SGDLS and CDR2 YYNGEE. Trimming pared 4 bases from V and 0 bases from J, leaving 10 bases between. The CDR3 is CASSSQGTTNEKLFF. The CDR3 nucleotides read TGTGCCAGCAGCTCACAGGGAACAACTAATGAAAAACTGTTTTTT.

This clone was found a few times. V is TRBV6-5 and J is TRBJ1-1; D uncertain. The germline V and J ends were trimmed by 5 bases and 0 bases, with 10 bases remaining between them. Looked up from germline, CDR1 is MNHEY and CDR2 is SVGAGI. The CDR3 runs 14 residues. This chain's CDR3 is CASSHRGVNTEAFF. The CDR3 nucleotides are TGTGCCAGCAGTCACCGCGGAGTGAACACTGAAGCTTTCTTT.

In nucleotides, the CDR3 is TGTGCCAGCAGCTTGGATGAGGGTTCACCCCTCCACTTT. Encoded protein: CASSLDEGSPLHF. This chain connects TRBV5-4 to TRBJ1-6, with D hard to call. Germline V gene data show CDR1 as SGHNT and CDR2 as YYREEE (reference sequence). The CDR3 extends over 13 amino acids. V was pared by 0 bases and J by 9 bases, with 7 bases between.

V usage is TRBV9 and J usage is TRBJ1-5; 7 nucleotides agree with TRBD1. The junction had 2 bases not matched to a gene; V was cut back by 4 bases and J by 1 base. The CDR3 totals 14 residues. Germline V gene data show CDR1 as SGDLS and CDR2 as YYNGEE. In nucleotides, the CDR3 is TGTGCCAGCAGCTTGACAGGGAGCAATCAGCCCCAGCATTTT. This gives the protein CASSLTGSNQPQHF.

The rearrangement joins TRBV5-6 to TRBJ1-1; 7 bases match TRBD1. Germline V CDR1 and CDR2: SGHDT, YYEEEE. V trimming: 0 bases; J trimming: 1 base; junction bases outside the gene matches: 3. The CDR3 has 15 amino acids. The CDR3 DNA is TGTGCCAGCAGCTTGGGAGACAGGGCGAACACTGAAGCTTTCTTT. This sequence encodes CASSLGDRANTEAFF.

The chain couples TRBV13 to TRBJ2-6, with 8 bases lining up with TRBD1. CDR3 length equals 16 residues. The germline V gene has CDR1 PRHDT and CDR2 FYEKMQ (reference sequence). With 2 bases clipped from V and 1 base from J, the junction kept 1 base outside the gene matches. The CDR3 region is CASSLRTGSGANVLTF. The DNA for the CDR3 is TGTGCCAGCAGCTTAAGGACAGGGTCTGGGGCCAACGTCCTGACTTTC.

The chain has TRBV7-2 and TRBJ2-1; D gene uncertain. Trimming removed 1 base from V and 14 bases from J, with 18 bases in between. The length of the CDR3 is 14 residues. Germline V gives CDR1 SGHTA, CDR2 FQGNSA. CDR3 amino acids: CASSLVNQESLEFF. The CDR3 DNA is TGTGCCAGCAGCTTAGTTAACCAAGAGTCTTTAGAGTTCTTC.

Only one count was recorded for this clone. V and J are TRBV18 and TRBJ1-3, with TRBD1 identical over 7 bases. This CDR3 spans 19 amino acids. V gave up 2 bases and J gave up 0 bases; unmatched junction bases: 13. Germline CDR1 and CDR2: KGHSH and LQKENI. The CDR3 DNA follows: TGTGCCAGCTCACCAAGGGCAGGGGGAGCTACTAACTCTGGAAACACCATATATTTT. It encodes CASSPRAGGATNSGNTIYF.

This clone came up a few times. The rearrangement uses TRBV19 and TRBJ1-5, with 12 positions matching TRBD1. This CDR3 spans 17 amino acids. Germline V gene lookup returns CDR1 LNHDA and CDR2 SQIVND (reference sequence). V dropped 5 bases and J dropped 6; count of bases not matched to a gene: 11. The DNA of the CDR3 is TGTGCCAGTAGTCCCCATGCGGGACAGGGGGCCTCTCAGCCCCAGCATTTT. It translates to CASSPHAGQGASQPQHF.

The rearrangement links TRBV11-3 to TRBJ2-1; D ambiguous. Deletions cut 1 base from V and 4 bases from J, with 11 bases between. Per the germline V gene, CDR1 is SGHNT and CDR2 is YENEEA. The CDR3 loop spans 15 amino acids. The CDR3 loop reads CASSLGAPMYNEQFF. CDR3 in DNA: TGTGCCAGCAGCTTAGGGGCGCCTATGTACAATGAGCAGTTCTTC.

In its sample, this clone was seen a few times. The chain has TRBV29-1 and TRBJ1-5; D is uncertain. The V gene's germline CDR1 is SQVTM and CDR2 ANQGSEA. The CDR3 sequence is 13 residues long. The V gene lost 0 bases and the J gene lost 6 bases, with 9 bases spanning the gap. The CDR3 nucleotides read TGCAGCGTTGAAGAAACAGTTGGTCAGCCCCAGCATTTT. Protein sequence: CSVEETVGQPQHF.

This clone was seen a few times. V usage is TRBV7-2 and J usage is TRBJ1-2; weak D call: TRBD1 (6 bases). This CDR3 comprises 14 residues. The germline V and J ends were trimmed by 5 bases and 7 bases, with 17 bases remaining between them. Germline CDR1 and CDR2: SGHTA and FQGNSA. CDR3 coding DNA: TGTGCCAGCAGCATAGGACAGCAAATGAGTGGCTACACCTTC. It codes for CASSIGQQMSGYTF.

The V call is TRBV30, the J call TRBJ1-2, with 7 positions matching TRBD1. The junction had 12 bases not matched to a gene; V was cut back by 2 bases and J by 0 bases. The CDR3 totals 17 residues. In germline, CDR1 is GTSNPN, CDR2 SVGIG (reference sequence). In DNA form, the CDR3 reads TGTGCCTGGAGTAGGAGGGGGCGCTCCCTAGCTAACTATGGCTACACCTTC. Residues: CAWSRRGRSLANYGYTF.

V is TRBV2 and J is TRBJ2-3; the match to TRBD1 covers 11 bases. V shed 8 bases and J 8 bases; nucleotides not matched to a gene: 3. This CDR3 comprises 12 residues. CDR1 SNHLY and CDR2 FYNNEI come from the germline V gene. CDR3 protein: CASGTGGGTQYF. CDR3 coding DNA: TGTGCCAGCGGGACAGGGGGTGGTACGCAGTATTTT.

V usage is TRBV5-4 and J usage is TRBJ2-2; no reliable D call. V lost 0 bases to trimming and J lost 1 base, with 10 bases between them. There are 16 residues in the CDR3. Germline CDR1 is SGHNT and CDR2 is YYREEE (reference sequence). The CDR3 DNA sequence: TGTGCCAGCAGCTTGGAGGCAACTATGAACACCGGGGAGCTGTTTTTT. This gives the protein CASSLEATMNTGELFF.

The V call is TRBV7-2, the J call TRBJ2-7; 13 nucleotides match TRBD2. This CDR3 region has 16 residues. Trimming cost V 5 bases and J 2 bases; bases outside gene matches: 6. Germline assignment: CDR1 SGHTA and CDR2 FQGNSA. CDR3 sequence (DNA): TGTGCCAGCAGCGCTTTACTAGCGGGGGGGGCCTACGAGCAGTACTTC. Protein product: CASSALLAGGAYEQYF.

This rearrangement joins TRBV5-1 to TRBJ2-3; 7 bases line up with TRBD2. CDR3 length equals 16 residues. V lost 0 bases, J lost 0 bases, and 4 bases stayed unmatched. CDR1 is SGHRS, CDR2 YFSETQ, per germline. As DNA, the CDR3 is TGCGCCAGCAGCTTGGGAGCGGGGACTAGCACAGATACGCAGTATTTT. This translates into CASSLGAGTSTDTQYF.

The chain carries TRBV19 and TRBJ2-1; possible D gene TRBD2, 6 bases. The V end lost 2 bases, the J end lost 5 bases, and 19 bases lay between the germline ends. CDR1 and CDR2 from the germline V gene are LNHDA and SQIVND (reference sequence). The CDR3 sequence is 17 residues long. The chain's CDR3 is CASSIISGGLNDNEQFF. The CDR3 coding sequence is TGTGCCAGTAGTATAATTAGCGGCGGGCTAAACGACAATGAGCAGTTCTTC.

CDR3 in DNA: TGTGCCAGCAGCTTGGGCTCAGGGGTTGCAGATACGCAGTATTTT. Translated: CASSLGSGVADTQYF. The V gene is TRBV5-8, the J gene TRBJ2-3; the D gene is possibly TRBD1 (6 bases). There are 15 residues in the CDR3. Trimming pared 0 bases from V and 4 bases from J, leaving 12 bases between. Looked up from germline, CDR1 is SGHTS and CDR2 is YDEGEE.

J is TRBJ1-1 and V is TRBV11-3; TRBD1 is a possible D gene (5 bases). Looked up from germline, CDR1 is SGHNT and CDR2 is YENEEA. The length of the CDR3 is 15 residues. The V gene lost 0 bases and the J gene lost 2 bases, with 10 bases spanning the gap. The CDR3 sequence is CASSLDSGGNTEAFF. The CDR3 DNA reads TGTGCCAGCAGCTTAGATAGCGGGGGAAACACTGAAGCTTTCTTT.

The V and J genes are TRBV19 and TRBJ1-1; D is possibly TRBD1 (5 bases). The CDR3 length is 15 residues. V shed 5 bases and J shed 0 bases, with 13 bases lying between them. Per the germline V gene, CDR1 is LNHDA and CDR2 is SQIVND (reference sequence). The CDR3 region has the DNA TGTGCCAGTAGTGATGGGGGACTCATGAACACTGAAGCTTTCTTT. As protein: CASSDGGLMNTEAFF.

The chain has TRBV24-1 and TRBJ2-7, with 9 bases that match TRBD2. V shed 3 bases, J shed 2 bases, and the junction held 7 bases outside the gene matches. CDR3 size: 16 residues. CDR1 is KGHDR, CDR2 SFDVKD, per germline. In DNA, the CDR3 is TGTGCCACCAGTGATCCTCAAGCGGGAGGAGCCTACGAGCAGTACTTC. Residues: CATSDPQAGGAYEQYF.

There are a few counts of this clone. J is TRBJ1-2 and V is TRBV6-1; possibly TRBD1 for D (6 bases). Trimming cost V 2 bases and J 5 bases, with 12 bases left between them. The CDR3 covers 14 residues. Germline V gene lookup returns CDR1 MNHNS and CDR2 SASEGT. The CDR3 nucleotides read TGTGCCAGCAGTGAACAGGCAGGGGTGTATGGCTACACCTTC. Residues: CASSEQAGVYGYTF.

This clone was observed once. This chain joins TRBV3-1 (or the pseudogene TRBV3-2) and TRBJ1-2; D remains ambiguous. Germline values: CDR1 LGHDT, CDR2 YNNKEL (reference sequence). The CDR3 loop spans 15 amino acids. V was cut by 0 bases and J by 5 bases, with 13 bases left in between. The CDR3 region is CASSQDGITGYGYTF. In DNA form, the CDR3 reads TGTGCCAGCAGCCAAGATGGGATCACGGGATATGGCTACACCTTC.

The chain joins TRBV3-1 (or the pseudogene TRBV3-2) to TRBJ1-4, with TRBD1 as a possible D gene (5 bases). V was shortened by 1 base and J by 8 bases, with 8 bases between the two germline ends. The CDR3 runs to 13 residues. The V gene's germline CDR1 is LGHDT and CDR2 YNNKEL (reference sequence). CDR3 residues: CASSQGTGEKLFF. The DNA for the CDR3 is TGTGCCAGCAGCCAAGGAACAGGCGAAAAACTGTTTTTT.